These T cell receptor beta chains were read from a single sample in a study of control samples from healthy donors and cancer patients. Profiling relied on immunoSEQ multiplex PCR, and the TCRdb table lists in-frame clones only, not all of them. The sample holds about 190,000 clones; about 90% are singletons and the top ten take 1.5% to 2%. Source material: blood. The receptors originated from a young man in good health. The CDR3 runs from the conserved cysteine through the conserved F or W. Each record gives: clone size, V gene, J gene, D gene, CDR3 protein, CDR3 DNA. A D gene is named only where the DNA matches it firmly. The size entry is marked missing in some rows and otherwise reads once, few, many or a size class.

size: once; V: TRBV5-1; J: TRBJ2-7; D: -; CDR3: CASSLGDEHYEQYF; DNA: TGCGCCAGCAGCTTGGGCGACGAACACTACGAGCAGTACTTC
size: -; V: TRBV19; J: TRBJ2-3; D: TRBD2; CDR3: CASARLAGSPSTDTQYF; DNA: TGTGCCAGTGCCAGGCTAGCGGGAAGTCCTAGCACAGATACGCAGTATTTT
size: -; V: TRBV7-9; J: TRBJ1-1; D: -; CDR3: CASSLVQINTEAFF; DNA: TGTGCCAGCAGCTTGGTACAGATAAACACTGAAGCTTTCTTT
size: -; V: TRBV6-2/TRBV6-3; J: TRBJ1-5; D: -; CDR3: CASSYSKGSQPQHF; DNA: TGTGCCAGCAGTTATAGTAAGGGATCTCAGCCCCAGCATTTT
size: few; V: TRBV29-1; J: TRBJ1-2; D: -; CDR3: CSVEGVNYGYTF; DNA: TGCAGCGTGGAGGGTGTTAACTATGGCTACACCTTC
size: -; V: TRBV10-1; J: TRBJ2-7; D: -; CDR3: CASSGQSYYEQYF; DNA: TGCGCCAGCAGCGGACAGTCTTACTACGAGCAGTACTTC
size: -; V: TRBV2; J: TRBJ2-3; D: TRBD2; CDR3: CASMRLAGTDTQYF; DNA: TGTGCCAGCATGAGGTTAGCGGGAACGGATACGCAGTATTTT
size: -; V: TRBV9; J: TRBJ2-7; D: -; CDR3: CASSVSGGVSYEQYF; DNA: TGTGCCAGCAGCGTAAGTGGCGGAGTCTCCTACGAGCAGTACTTC
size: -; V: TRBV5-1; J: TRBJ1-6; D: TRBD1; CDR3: CASSSQTGERDSPLHF; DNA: TGCGCCAGCAGCTCCCAAACAGGGGAGAGGGATTCACCCCTCCACTTT
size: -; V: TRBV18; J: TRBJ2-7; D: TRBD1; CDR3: CASSPRDSGNHEQYF; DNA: TGTGCCAGCTCACCACGGGACAGTGGGAACCACGAGCAGTACTTC
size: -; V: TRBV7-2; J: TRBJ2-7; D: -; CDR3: CASSSGASTAPFRQYF; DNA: TGTGCCAGCAGCTCGGGGGCTAGCACCGCCCCGTTCCGGCAGTACTTC
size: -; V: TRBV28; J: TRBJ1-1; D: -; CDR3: CASSRKGYTEAFF; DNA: TGTGCCAGCAGCCGAAAGGGGTACACTGAAGCTTTCTTT
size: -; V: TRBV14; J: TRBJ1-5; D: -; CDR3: CATSNQPQHF; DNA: TGTGCCACTTCCAATCAGCCCCAGCATTTT
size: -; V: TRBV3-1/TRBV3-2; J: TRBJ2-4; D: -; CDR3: CASSLRQTVAKNIQYF; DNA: TGTGCCAGCAGCCTGCGACAGACCGTAGCCAAAAACATTCAGTACTTC
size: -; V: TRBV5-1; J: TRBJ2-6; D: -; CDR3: CASSLVGQVSGANVLTF; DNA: TGCGCCAGCAGCTTGGTTGGACAAGTCTCTGGGGCCAACGTCCTGACTTTC
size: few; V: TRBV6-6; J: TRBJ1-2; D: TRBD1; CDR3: CASSRSSGQALYGYTF; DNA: TGTGCCAGCAGTCGATCCTCGGGACAGGCCCTCTATGGCTACACCTTC
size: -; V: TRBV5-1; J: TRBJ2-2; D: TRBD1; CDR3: CASRDREVSAGELFF; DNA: TGCGCCAGCCGGGACAGGGAGGTATCTGCCGGGGAGCTGTTTTTT
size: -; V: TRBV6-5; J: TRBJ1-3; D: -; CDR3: CASSPTGSGNTIYF; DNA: TGTGCCAGCAGCCCGACAGGATCTGGAAACACCATATATTTT
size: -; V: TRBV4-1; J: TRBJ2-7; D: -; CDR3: CASSQVRGPSYEQYF; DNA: TGCGCCAGCAGCCAAGTTCGGGGGCCCTCCTACGAGCAGTACTTC
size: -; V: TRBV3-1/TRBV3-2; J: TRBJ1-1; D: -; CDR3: CASSQISTANTEAFF; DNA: TGTGCCAGCAGCCAAATTTCAACAGCCAACACTGAAGCTTTCTTT
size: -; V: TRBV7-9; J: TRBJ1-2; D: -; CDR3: CASSLEGPGNYGYTF; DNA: TGTGCCAGCAGCTTAGAGGGACCGGGGAACTATGGCTACACCTTC
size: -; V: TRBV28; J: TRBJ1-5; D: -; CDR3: CASNYGRGRDQPQHF; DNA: TGTGCCAGCAACTACGGACGGGGAAGAGATCAGCCCCAGCATTTT
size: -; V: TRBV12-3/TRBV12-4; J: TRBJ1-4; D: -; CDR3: CASRAPSREKLFF; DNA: TGTGCCAGCAGGGCACCGTCTCGTGAAAAACTGTTTTTT
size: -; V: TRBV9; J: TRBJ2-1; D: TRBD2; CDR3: CASSFPTSGGPLEQFF; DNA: TGTGCCAGCAGCTTTCCGACTAGCGGGGGTCCTCTGGAGCAGTTCTTC
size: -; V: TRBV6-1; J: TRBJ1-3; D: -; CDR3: CASSEGTTGSSGNTIYF; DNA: TGTGCCAGCAGTGAAGGAACAACAGGGAGCTCTGGAAACACCATATATTTT
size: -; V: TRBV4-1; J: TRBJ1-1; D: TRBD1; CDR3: CASLGRGLRGNTEAFF; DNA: TGCGCCTCACTAGGGAGGGGGCTCAGGGGAAACACTGAAGCTTTCTTT
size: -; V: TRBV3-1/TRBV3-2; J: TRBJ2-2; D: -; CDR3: CASSDFDTGELFF; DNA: TGTGCCAGCAGCGACTTCGACACCGGGGAGCTGTTTTTT
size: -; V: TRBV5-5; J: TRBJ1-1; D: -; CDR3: CASSLEWVTVTTEAFF; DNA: TGTGCCAGCAGCTTGGAATGGGTAACAGTGACCACTGAAGCTTTCTTT
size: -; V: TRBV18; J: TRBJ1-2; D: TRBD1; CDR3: CASSPQGEYGYTF; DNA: TGTGCCAGCTCACCGCAGGGGGAGTATGGCTACACCTTC
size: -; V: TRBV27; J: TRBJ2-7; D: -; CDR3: CASSLSGYVTLYEQYF; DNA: TGTGCCAGCAGTTTATCAGGTTACGTGACGCTTTACGAGCAGTACTTC
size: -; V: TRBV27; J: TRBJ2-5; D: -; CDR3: CASSTQRGTQYF; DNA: TGTGCCAGCAGTACTCAGAGAGGGACCCAGTACTTC
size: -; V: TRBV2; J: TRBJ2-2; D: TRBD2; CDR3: CASNRLAGGNTGELFF; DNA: TGTGCCAGCAACAGACTAGCGGGGGGGAACACCGGGGAGCTGTTTTTT
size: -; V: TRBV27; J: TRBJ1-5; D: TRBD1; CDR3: CASSPLGQAAVGPQHF; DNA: TGTGCCAGCAGCCCGTTGGGACAGGCGGCTGTTGGGCCCCAGCATTTT
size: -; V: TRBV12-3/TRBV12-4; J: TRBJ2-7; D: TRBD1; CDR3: CASTDRVNEQYF; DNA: TGTGCCAGCACCGACAGGGTCAACGAGCAGTACTTC
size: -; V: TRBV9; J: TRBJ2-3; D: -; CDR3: CASSVGYQTDTQYF; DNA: TGTGCCAGCAGCGTAGGTTACCAAACAGATACGCAGTATTTT
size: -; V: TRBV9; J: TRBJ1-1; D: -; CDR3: CASSVTSRGHTEAFF; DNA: TGTGCCAGCAGCGTTACGTCCAGAGGCCACACTGAAGCTTTCTTT
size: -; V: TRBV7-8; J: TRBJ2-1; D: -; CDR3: CASSLLSGVNYIEQFF; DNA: TGTGCCAGCAGCTTACTTTCCGGGGTAAATTATATTGAGCAGTTCTTC
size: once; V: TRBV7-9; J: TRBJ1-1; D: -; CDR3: CASDPPDMNTEAFF; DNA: TGTGCCAGCGACCCCCCCGATATGAACACTGAAGCTTTCTTT
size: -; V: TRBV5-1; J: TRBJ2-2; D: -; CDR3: CASSLHRAGTNTGELFF; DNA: TGCGCCAGCAGCTTGCATCGGGCCGGGACGAACACCGGGGAGCTGTTTTTT
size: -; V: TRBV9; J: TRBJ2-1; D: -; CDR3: CASSSDIEEQFF; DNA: TGTGCCAGCAGCTCCGACATTGAGGAGCAGTTCTTC
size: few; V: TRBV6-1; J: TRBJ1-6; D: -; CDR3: CASSEFPQPSSYNSPLHF; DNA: TGTGCCAGCAGTGAATTCCCGCAACCGAGCTCCTATAATTCACCCCTCCACTTT
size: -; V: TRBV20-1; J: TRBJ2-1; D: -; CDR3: CSATYEQFF; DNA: TGCAGTGCTACGTATGAGCAGTTCTTC
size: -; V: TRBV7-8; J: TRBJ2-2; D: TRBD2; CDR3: CASKTPSSGGRELFF; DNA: TGTGCCAGCAAAACCCCATCTAGCGGGGGGAGGGAGCTGTTTTTT
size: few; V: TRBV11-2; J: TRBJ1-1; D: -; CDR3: CASSSPGPVMNTEAFF; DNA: TGTGCCAGCAGCAGTCCGGGGCCTGTCATGAACACTGAAGCTTTCTTT
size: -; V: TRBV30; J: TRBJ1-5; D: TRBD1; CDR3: CAWSPGQGSQPQHF; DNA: TGTGCCTGGAGCCCGGGACAGGGTAGTCAGCCCCAGCATTTT
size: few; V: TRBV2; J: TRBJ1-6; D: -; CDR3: CASFYSDNSPLHF; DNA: TGTGCCAGCTTTTATTCGGATAATTCACCCCTCCACTTT
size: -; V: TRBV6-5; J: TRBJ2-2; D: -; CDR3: CASTQLLNTGELFF; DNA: TGTGCCAGCACCCAACTACTGAACACCGGGGAGCTGTTTTTT
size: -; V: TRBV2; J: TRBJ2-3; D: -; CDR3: CASSPSSSTDTQYF; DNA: TGTGCCAGCAGCCCTAGCTCTAGCACAGATACGCAGTATTTT
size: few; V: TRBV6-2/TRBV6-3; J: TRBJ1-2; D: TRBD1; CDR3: CASSYSQGSIYGYTF; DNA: TGTGCCAGCAGTTACTCACAGGGGAGCATCTATGGCTACACCTTC
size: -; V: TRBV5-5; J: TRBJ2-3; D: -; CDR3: CASSLDFSTDTQYF; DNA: TGTGCCAGCAGCCTGGACTTCAGCACAGATACGCAGTATTTT
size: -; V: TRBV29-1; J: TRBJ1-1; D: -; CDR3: CSAFGGKGTEAFF; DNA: TGCAGCGCCTTCGGGGGCAAGGGCACTGAAGCTTTCTTT
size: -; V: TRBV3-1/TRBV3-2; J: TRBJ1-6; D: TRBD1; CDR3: CASSQLGQGLNSPLHF; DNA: TGTGCCAGCAGCCAGCTGGGACAGGGGTTAAATTCACCCCTCCACTTT
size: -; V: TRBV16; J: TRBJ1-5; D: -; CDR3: CASSQSGGNQPQHF; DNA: TGTGCCAGCAGCCAATCAGGGGGCAATCAGCCCCAGCATTTT
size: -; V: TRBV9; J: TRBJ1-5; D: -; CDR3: CASSNNANQPQHF; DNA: TGTGCCAGCAGCAACAATGCGAATCAGCCCCAGCATTTT
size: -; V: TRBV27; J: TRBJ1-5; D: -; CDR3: CASSFAGRGPGQPQHF; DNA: TGTGCCAGCAGTTTTGCGGGCCGGGGTCCCGGGCAGCCCCAGCATTTT